This T cell receptor (beta chain) was identified in a study of CXCR3-negative and CXCR3-positive naive CD8 T cells. General study points: Memory, not naive, CXCR3-negative and CXCR3-positive cells differed in TRBV-TRBJ usage. Diversity proved comparably high across both naive subsets and much lower in memory CD8+ cells. Partly lower CXCR3 expression followed cryopreservation, and most assays relied on fresh PBMCs.

UMI-labeled 5' RACE yielded the TRB cDNA libraries. TCRdb re-called the 5' RACE reads; every CDR3 protein appears as one record, without DNA. The sample holds 45,000 to 65,000 distinct CDR3 sequences. Comments on this clonotype: The antigen is not known.

This CDR3 comprises 18 residues. At 300,000 to 350,000 cells each, triplicate sorts were carried out for each CD8+ T cell subset. The TCR originated in a human donor in good health. Some clones in this sample may be carry-over from other donors' samples. This sequence joins TRBV23-1 and TRBJ2-1. TRBV23-1 qualifies as an ORF whose function is uncertain. Sequenced sample: memory CD8+ T cells from blood. CDR3 loop: CASSQSLESGVTYNEQFF.